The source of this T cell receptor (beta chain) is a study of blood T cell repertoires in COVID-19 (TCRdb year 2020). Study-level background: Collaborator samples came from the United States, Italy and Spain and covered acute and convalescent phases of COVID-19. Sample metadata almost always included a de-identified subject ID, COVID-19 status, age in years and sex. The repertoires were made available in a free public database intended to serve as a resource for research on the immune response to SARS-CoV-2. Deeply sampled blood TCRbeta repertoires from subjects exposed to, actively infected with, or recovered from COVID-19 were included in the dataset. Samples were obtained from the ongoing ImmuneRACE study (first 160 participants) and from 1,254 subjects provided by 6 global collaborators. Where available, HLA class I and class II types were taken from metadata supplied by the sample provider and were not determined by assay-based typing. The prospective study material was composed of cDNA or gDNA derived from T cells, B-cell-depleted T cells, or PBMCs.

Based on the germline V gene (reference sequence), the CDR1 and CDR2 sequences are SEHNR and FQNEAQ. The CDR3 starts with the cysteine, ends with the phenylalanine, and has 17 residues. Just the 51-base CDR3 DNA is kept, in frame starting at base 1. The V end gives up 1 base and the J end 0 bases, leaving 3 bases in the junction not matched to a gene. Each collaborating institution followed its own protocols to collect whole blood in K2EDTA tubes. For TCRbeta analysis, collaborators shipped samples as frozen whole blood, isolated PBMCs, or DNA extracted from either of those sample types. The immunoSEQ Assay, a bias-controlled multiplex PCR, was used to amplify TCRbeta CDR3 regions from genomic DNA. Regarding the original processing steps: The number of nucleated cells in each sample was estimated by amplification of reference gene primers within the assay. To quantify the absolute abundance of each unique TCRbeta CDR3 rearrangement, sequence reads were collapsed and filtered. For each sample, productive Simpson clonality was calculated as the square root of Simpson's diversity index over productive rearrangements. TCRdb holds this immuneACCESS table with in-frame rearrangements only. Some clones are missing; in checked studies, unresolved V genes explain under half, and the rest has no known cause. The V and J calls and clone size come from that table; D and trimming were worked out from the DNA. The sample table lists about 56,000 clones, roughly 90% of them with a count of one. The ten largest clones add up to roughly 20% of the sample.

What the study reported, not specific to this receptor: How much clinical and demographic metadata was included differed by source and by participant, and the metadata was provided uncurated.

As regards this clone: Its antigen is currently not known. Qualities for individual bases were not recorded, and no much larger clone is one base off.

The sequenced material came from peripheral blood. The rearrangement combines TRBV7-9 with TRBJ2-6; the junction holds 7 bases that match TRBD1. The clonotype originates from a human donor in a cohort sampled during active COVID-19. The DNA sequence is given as TGTGCCAGCAGCTTAGGGACAGGTTTCTCTGGGGCCAACGTCCTGACTTTC. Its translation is CASSLGTGFSGANVLTF.